The 30 T cell receptor beta chains reported below all come from one sample, sequenced in a study of control samples from healthy donors and cancer patients (dated by TCRdb to 2018 to 2020). Library construction relied on the immunoSEQ multiplex PCR assay. TCRdb stores this immuneACCESS table with in-frame sequences only. Part of the clones is absent; in the studies checked, under half of the shortfall reflects unresolved V genes, and no reason is known for the rest. The sample table lists about 220,000 clones, 85% to 95% of them with a count of one. In total, the top ten clones hold approximately 1.5% of the sample. The source material was blood. The receptors were sampled from a man aged 45-65 years in good health.

V is TRBV30 and J is TRBJ2-7; D may match TRBD1 or TRBD2 (6 bases each). The V gene's germline CDR1 is GTSNPN and CDR2 SVGIG (reference sequence). This CDR3 region has 13 residues. Between the trimmed V and J ends, which lost 4 bases and 7 bases, there was a span of 17 bases. CDR3 protein: CAWKGGRGWEQYF. In nucleotides, the CDR3 is TGTGCCTGGAAGGGGGGTAGGGGATGGGAGCAGTACTTC.

The V and J genes are TRBV6-2 or TRBV6-3 and TRBJ1-1; the D gene is possibly TRBD1 (6 bases). Germline lookup yields CDR1 MNHEY and CDR2 SVGEGT. Trimming pared 6 bases from V and 11 bases from J, leaving 22 bases between. This CDR3 is built from 14 residues. The CDR3 DNA reads TGTGCCAGCAGCCCAACCCGACAGGTTGTGTTCGCTTTCTTT. It yields the protein CASSPTRQVVFAFF.

V usage is TRBV21-1 and J usage is TRBJ2-7. TRBV21-1 constitutes a pseudogene. CDR3 length: 17 amino acids. The CDR3 DNA reads as TGTGCCAGCAGCAAAGTGATTGAGGAAGGACGCTCCTACGAGCAGTACTTC. As protein: CASSKVIEEGRSYEQYF.

V gene TRBV28 combines with J gene TRBJ2-7, with D perhaps given as TRBD1 or TRBD2 (6 bases each). From germline, CDR1 is MDHEN and CDR2 SYDVKM. Between the trimmed V and J ends, which lost 6 bases and 7 bases, there was a span of 13 bases. The CDR3 has 12 amino acids. CDR3 loop: CASRQGLGEQYF. As DNA, the CDR3 is TGTGCCAGCAGACAGGGACTGGGTGAGCAGTACTTC.

The gene calls are TRBV12-3 or TRBV12-4 and TRBJ1-1; D gene unclear. The CDR3 runs to 12 residues. V was cut by 6 bases and J by 7 bases, with 12 bases left in between. The CDR3 reads CASRRWTGEAFF. For the CDR3, the DNA is TGTGCCAGCAGGCGATGGACGGGTGAAGCTTTCTTT.

J is TRBJ1-2 and V is TRBV11-2, with D perhaps matching TRBD1 (5 bases). The germline V gene encodes CDR1 SGHAT and CDR2 FQNNGV. The CDR3 is made up of 14 amino acids. Trimming cost V 5 bases and J 2 bases, with 12 bases left between them. CDR3 sequence reads: CASSAGHANYGYTF. The CDR3, as DNA: TGTGCCAGCAGCGCTGGACACGCGAACTATGGCTACACCTTC. Complete variable domain (other parts from reference TRBV11-2 and TRBJ1-2): EAGVAQSPRYKIIEKRQSVAFWCNPISGHATLYWYQQILGQGPKLLIQFQNNGVVDDSQLPKDRFSAERLKGVDSTLKIQPAKLEDSAVYLCASSAGHANYGYTFGSGTRLTVV.

This rearrangement joins TRBV12-2 to TRBJ2-1. TRBV12-2 is annotated as a pseudogene. CDR3 length: 15 residues. The CDR3 DNA reads as TGTGCAAGTCGCCCCTTCCAACGACGGCGCAATGAGCAGTTCTTC. Amino acid sequence: CASRPFQRRRNEQFF.

The V and J genes are TRBV7-9 and TRBJ2-5; 8 bases line up with TRBD2. The CDR3 has 15 amino acids. Looked up from germline, CDR1 is SEHNR and CDR2 is FQNEAQ (reference sequence). The J segment lost 2 bases and the V segment lost 5 bases, leaving 7 bases of the junction unmatched. Here the CDR3 reads CASSNTGGGQETQYF. DNA for the CDR3: TGTGCCAGCAGCAATACCGGGGGGGGGCAAGAGACCCAGTACTTC.

The V gene is TRBV5-6, the J gene TRBJ2-5; tentatively, D is TRBD1 or TRBD2 (5 bases each). The germline CDR1 and CDR2 sequences are SGHDT and YYEEEE. Trimming took 0 bases from V and 1 from J, leaving 13 bases between them. The CDR3 is made up of 16 amino acids. The chain's CDR3 is CASSLGGKTIQETQYF. CDR3 coding DNA: TGTGCCAGCAGCTTGGGGGGGAAGACTATCCAAGAGACCCAGTACTTC.

This chain joins TRBV27 and TRBJ1-1; the match to TRBD1 covers 10 bases. Per the germline V gene, CDR1 is MNHEY and CDR2 is SMNVEV (reference sequence). After removal of 0 bases from V and 4 bases from J, the junction contained 2 bases not matched to a gene. This CDR3 comprises 15 residues. CDR3 sequence reads: CASSLSTGGRTEAFF. CDR3 bases: TGTGCCAGCAGTTTATCGACAGGGGGCCGCACTGAAGCTTTCTTT.

This clone came up once. In DNA, the CDR3 is TGTGCCAGCATAAGACAGGCGCCTACATCTGGGGCCAACGTCCTGACTTTC. Translation gives CASIRQAPTSGANVLTF. The rearrangement joins TRBV27 to TRBJ2-6; tentative D call: TRBD1 (6 bases). V was clipped by 7 bases and J by 1 base, with 17 bases between them. The CDR3 consists of 17 residues. The germline CDR1 and CDR2 sequences are MNHEY and SMNVEV (reference sequence).

The gene calls are TRBV3-1 (or the pseudogene TRBV3-2) and TRBJ2-3; 10 positions agree with TRBD2. CDR3 size: 17 residues. Germline-derived CDR1 and CDR2 are LGHDT and YNNKEL (reference sequence). Trimming cost V 4 bases and J 6 bases; bases outside gene matches: 13. In DNA form, the CDR3 reads TGTGCCAGCAGCCTGGTCGGGAGCCTAGCGGGGGCGGATACGCAGTATTTT. This sequence encodes CASSLVGSLAGADTQYF.

V usage is TRBV5-1 and J usage is TRBJ1-1, with TRBD1 identical over 7 bases. Germline CDR1 SGHRS, CDR2 YFSETQ. The CDR3 spans 18 residues. J lost 1 base, V lost 0 bases, and 12 bases had no gene match. The CDR3 sequence is CASSLVLSGTAKNTEAFF. Written as DNA, the CDR3 is TGCGCCAGCAGCTTGGTTCTTTCGGGGACAGCAAAGAACACTGAAGCTTTCTTT.

J is TRBJ1-2 and V is TRBV5-4; TRBD1 matches 7 bases. This CDR3 comprises 16 residues. With 4 bases clipped from V and 5 bases from J, the junction kept 14 bases outside the gene matches. Per germline, CDR1 SGHNT and CDR2 YYREEE (reference sequence). CDR3 sequence reads: CASSQRGRGVGYGYTF. For the CDR3, the DNA is TGTGCCAGCAGCCAAAGGGGGCGCGGGGTCGGTTATGGCTACACCTTC.

The rearrangement joins TRBV30 to TRBJ2-7; 9 nucleotides align to TRBD1. Germline V CDR1 and CDR2: GTSNPN, SVGIG (reference sequence). The CDR3 loop spans 14 amino acids. V shed 4 bases and J 1 base; nucleotides not matched to a gene: 5. CDR3 bases: TGTGCCTGGAAGCGAGGGACAGGGTCCTACGAGCAGTACTTC. This gives the protein CAWKRGTGSYEQYF.

The chain is built from TRBV11-2 and TRBJ2-3; maybe TRBD1 (6 bases). The CDR3 totals 14 residues. Trimming shortened V by 4 bases and J by 1 base, and 9 bases separated the two germline ends. Germline values: CDR1 SGHAT, CDR2 FQNNGV. CDR3 region: CASSSTGGTDTQYF. The CDR3 coding sequence is TGTGCCAGCAGCTCGACAGGAGGCACAGATACGCAGTATTTT.

The chain recombines TRBV7-2 with TRBJ2-5; 10 bases map to TRBD2. Trimming took 4 bases from V and 8 from J; bases not matched to a gene: 13. From germline, CDR1 is SGHTA and CDR2 FQGNSA. The CDR3 consists of 16 residues. For the CDR3, the DNA is TGTGCCAGCAGCTCCTCCCCGGCTAGCGGGGGATTTACCCAGTACTTC. Its translation is CASSSSPASGGFTQYF.

The chain combines TRBV6-2 or TRBV6-3 with TRBJ2-7, with D possibly matching TRBD1 (6 bases). The CDR3 consists of 12 residues. Germline CDR1 and CDR2: MNHEY and SVGEGT. Trimming took 4 bases from V and 4 from J, leaving 8 bases between them. Here the CDR3 reads CASSSQGYEQYF. The CDR3 DNA sequence: TGTGCCAGCAGTTCCCAGGGGTACGAGCAGTACTTC.

This chain links TRBV5-1 with TRBJ2-5; perhaps TRBD1 as D (5 bases). Trimming removed 0 bases at V and 5 bases at J, with 11 bases between. The CDR3 contains 14 residues. Germline loops: CDR1 SGHRS, CDR2 YFSETQ. In nucleotides, the CDR3 is TGCGCCAGCAGCTTGGGACAGACTTTGGAGACCCAGTACTTC. Encoded protein: CASSLGQTLETQYF.

The chain joins TRBV5-1 to TRBJ2-5; 7 nucleotides align to TRBD2. J gave up 5 bases and V 4 bases, and 5 bases lay outside the gene matches. The CDR3 totals 13 residues. In germline, CDR1 is SGHRS, CDR2 YFSETQ. Here the CDR3 reads CASSPPGGETQYF. CDR3 bases: TGCGCCAGCAGCCCACCCGGGGGGGAGACCCAGTACTTC.

The rearrangement uses TRBV19 and TRBJ2-2; D is undetermined. The CDR3 has 12 amino acids. CDR1 is LNHDA, CDR2 SQIVND, per germline (reference sequence). With 5 bases removed from V and 3 bases from J, the gap between germline ends came to 4 bases. The CDR3: CASSGDTGELFF. Written as DNA, the CDR3 is TGTGCCAGTAGTGGGGACACCGGGGAGCTGTTTTTT.

In regard to this clone: The same CDR3 can be traced to other DNA sequences in this sample. This rearrangement joins TRBV5-1 to TRBJ2-3, with D possibly matching TRBD1 (6 bases). The CDR3 is 14 residues long. Germline assignment: CDR1 SGHRS and CDR2 YFSETQ. V shed 2 bases and J shed 6 bases, with 13 bases lying between them. For the CDR3, the DNA is TGCGCCAGCAGCTTACAGGGTGGAGAGGATACGCAGTATTTT. Encoded protein: CASSLQGGEDTQYF. Full variable domain (rest looked up from reference TRBV5-1 and TRBJ2-3): KAGVTQTPRYLIKTRGQQVTLSCSPISGHRSVSWYQQTPGQGLQFLFEYFSETQRNKGNFPGRFSGRQFSNSRSEMNVSTLELGDSALYLCASSLQGGEDTQYFGPGTRLTVL.

The chain employs TRBV11-3 and TRBJ2-7; no clear D gene. V was clipped by 4 bases and J by 4 bases, with 5 bases between them. The CDR3 covers 11 residues. Looked up from germline, CDR1 is SGHNT and CDR2 is YENEEA. CDR3 sequence (DNA): TGTGCCAGCAGCTCCACATACGAGCAGTACGTC. It is translated as CASSSTYEQYV.

The chain is built from TRBV15 and TRBJ1-5, with D possibly matching TRBD1 (6 bases). The CDR3 spans 15 residues. Germline V gives CDR1 LNHNV, CDR2 YYDKDF (reference sequence). V lost 1 base, J lost 4 bases, and 11 bases lay in between. CDR3 amino acids: CATSRADRQNQPQHF. For the CDR3, the DNA is TGTGCCACCAGCAGAGCGGACAGACAAAATCAGCCCCAGCATTTT.

V and J are TRBV2 and TRBJ1-5, with 10 bases aligning to TRBD1. V lost 6 bases, J lost 7 bases, and 9 bases stayed unmatched. The CDR3 has 15 amino acids. Germline V lookup: CDR1 SNHLY, CDR2 FYNNEI. CDR3 nucleotides: TGTGCCAGCAGAACCGGACAGGGGGAGAGGCAGCCCCAGCATTTT. Translation gives CASRTGQGERQPQHF.

Concerning this clone itself: The same CDR3 is also encoded by other DNA sequences in this sample. The chain has TRBV5-1 and TRBJ2-5; D unresolved. This CDR3 region has 12 residues. With 0 bases removed from V and 2 bases from J, the gap between germline ends came to 2 bases. Germline CDR1 is SGHRS and CDR2 is YFSETQ. Here the CDR3 DNA reads TGCGCCAGCAGCTTGGATCAAGAGACCCAGTACTTC. It codes for CASSLDQETQYF.

The rearrangement joins TRBV2 to TRBJ2-5, with D possibly matching TRBD1 (6 bases). This CDR3 contains 12 residues. The germline V gene has CDR1 SNHLY and CDR2 FYNNEI. Trimming left V 10 bases short and J 5 bases short, with 14 bases between. CDR3 bases: TGTGCCATAGAGGACAGAGGGGAGACCCAGTACTTC. Protein: CAIEDRGETQYF.

The rearrangement uses TRBV6-1 and TRBJ1-2, with D hard to call. Germline V gene sequence: CDR1 MNHNS, CDR2 SASEGT. The V gene lost 2 bases and the J gene lost 7 bases, with 2 bases spanning the gap. The CDR3 consists of 10 residues. Written as DNA, the CDR3 is TGTGCCAGCAGTGAAAGTGGCTACACCTTC. This gives the protein CASSESGYTF.

V is TRBV4-2 and J is TRBJ2-3; no firm D call. This CDR3 is 15 amino acids long. Germline V gene lookup returns CDR1 LGHNA and CDR2 YNFKEQ. V lost 0 bases and J lost 6, with 13 bases in between. The CDR3 protein is CASSQDSPGSDTQYF. The CDR3 DNA reads TGTGCCAGCAGCCAAGATTCCCCCGGGTCCGATACGCAGTATTTT.

This sequence joins TRBV27 and TRBJ1-6; possible D gene TRBD1, 5 bases. V was pared by 1 base and J by 5 bases, with 9 bases between. Germline CDR1 and CDR2: MNHEY and SMNVEV (reference sequence). This CDR3 has 15 residues. Here the CDR3 DNA reads TGTGCCAGCAGTTTATATGGGGGTGATAATTCACCCCTCCACTTT. Encoded protein: CASSLYGGDNSPLHF.